The 26 T cell receptor beta chains reported below all come from one sample, sequenced in a study of blood T cells in healthy people across ages. Sample-barcoded 5' priming and a J-beta primer mix drove a second PCR of about 7 to 12 cycles. Using its own MiXCR run on the 5' RACE reads, TCRdb lists one record per CDR3 protein. The sample includes fewer than 1.5 million distinct CDR3 sequences, 35% to 45% of them seen just once. Material for sequencing was blood. The receptors come from a woman aged 18-29 years in good health.

This clonotype was seen only a few times. This rearrangement joins TRBV28 to TRBJ1-2; tentative D call: TRBD1 (6 bases). Germline CDR1 and CDR2: MDHEN and SYDVKM. V lost 3 bases and J 5 bases, leaving 10 bases between the germline ends. CDR3 length: 13 amino acids. The CDR3 sequence is CASSLGGAYGYTF. CDR3 coding DNA: TGTGCCAGCAGTTTGGGGGGCGCGTATGGCTACACCTTC.

This rearrangement joins TRBV11-2 to TRBJ2-4; TRBD2 matches at 9 bases. Germline-derived CDR1 and CDR2 are SGHAT and FQNNGV. The trim removed 1 base at V and 0 bases at J, leaving 13 bases unmatched. The CDR3 contains 20 residues. The CDR3, as DNA: TGTGCCAGCAGCTTAGTTAACCGGTGGCTAGCGGGGCTAGCCAAAAACATTCAGTACTTC. Its protein product is CASSLVNRWLAGLAKNIQYF.

Concerning this clonotype: This may be a read error: a much more frequent sequence differs by one nucleotide. The chain combines TRBV7-2 with TRBJ2-3; the D is unclear. Germline values: CDR1 SGHTA, CDR2 FQGNSA. The CDR3 is made up of 12 amino acids. The CDR3 loop reads CVSSSRWDTQYF. The CDR3, as DNA: TGTGTCAGCAGCTCCCGCTGGGATACGCAGTATTTT.

The rearrangement joins TRBV6-6 to TRBJ2-2; 7 positions agree with TRBD1. The germline V gene encodes CDR1 MNHNY and CDR2 SVGAGI (reference sequence). The junction had 8 bases not matched to a gene; V was cut back by 4 bases and J by 6 bases. The CDR3 runs to 15 residues. In DNA, the CDR3 is TGTGCCAGCAGTTTTGGGACAGTACTCCCCGGGGAGCTGTTTTTT. This translates into CASSFGTVLPGELFF.

This chain joins TRBV30 and TRBJ2-1; 8 bases are a match to TRBD2. The V gene's germline CDR1 is GTSNPN and CDR2 SVGIG (reference sequence). V trimming: 4 bases; J trimming: 5 bases; junction bases outside the gene matches: 4. The CDR3 extends over 13 amino acids. The CDR3 spells CAWIRGGDNEQFF. The CDR3 DNA reads as TGTGCCTGGATCCGGGGGGGCGACAATGAGCAGTTCTTC. The whole variable domain, remainder taken from reference TRBV30 and TRBJ2-1, is SQTIHQWPATLVQPVGSPLSLECTVEGTSNPNLYWYRQAAGRGLQLLFYSVGIGQISSEVPQNLSASRPQDRQFILSSKKLLLSDSGFYLCAWIRGGDNEQFFGPGTRLTVL.

The chain uses TRBV28 and TRBJ1-6, with D tentatively TRBD1 (5 bases). This CDR3 contains 12 residues. V was shortened by 6 bases and J by 10 bases, with 10 bases between the two germline ends. CDR1 MDHEN and CDR2 SYDVKM come from the germline V gene. The CDR3 DNA reads TGTGCCAGCAGGCAGGGTCAATCACCCCTCCACTTT. Its protein is CASRQGQSPLHF.

The chain is built from TRBV12-3 or TRBV12-4 and TRBJ1-5; D gene uncertain. V was shortened by 2 bases and J by 5 bases, with 7 bases between the two germline ends. CDR3 length: 13 amino acids. The CDR3 reads CASSLNSDQPQHF. DNA for the CDR3: TGTGCCAGCAGTTTAAATTCGGATCAGCCCCAGCATTTT.

This clonotype appeared many times. The chain couples TRBV28 to TRBJ1-2; 10 bases agree with TRBD1. There are 15 residues in the CDR3. V lost 6 bases to trimming and J lost 0 bases; unmatched junction nucleotides: 4. Germline CDR1 reads MDHEN; CDR2 reads SYDVKM. In DNA, the CDR3 is TGTGCCAGCAGGGACGGACAGGGGGCTAACTATGGCTACACCTTC. This translates into CASRDGQGANYGYTF.

This clonotype was detected only a few times. The V and J genes are TRBV5-1 and TRBJ2-1, with TRBD2 identical over 8 bases. Germline assignment: CDR1 SGHRS and CDR2 YFSETQ. This CDR3 is built from 14 residues. The V and J ends lost 2 bases and 9 bases, in that order; junction bases with no gene match: 7. The CDR3 loop is CASSFTGGTVEQFF. CDR3 DNA sequence: TGCGCCAGCAGCTTCACGGGGGGGACGGTTGAGCAGTTCTTC.

This rearrangement joins TRBV28 to TRBJ2-6, with 8 bases matching TRBD1. Germline V lookup: CDR1 MDHEN, CDR2 SYDVKM. This CDR3 has 16 residues. V was clipped by 10 bases and J by 4 bases; unmatched bases: 12. The CDR3 nucleotides are TGTGCCACCGGAGGACAGGGTATCTCCGGGGCCAACGTCCTGACTTTC. Translating it yields CATGGQGISGANVLTF.

The V and J genes are TRBV5-1 and TRBJ2-1, with TRBD2 as a possible D gene (6 bases). Germline assignment: CDR1 SGHRS and CDR2 YFSETQ. This CDR3 contains 15 residues. The ends were cut back, 1 base at V and 4 bases at J, with 12 bases in the middle. The CDR3 region is CASSLRGGEYNEQFF. DNA for the CDR3: TGCGCCAGCAGCTTGCGGGGCGGGGAATACAATGAGCAGTTCTTC.

The rearrangement uses TRBV5-6 and TRBJ2-5, with 8 bases identical to TRBD2. This CDR3 comprises 16 residues. CDR1 is SGHDT, CDR2 YYEEEE, per germline. With 4 bases clipped from V and 5 bases from J, the junction kept 13 bases outside the gene matches. The CDR3: CASSLRTSRPKETQYF. In DNA form, the CDR3 reads TGTGCCAGCAGCCTCCGGACTAGCCGCCCCAAGGAGACCCAGTACTTC.

This clonotype occurred a few times. The CDR3: CSAPPYFGLDTQYF. The CDR3 region has the DNA TGCAGTGCTCCGCCCTATTTTGGACTAGATACGCAGTATTTT. This sequence joins TRBV20-1 and TRBJ2-3; the D gene is possibly TRBD2 (5 bases). V was clipped by 5 bases and J by 5 bases, with 17 bases between them. This CDR3 is 14 amino acids long. The germline CDR1 and CDR2 sequences are DFQATT and SNEGSKA (reference sequence).

In DNA form, the CDR3 reads TGTGCCAGCCGCCCCCCAGGGGTCCTCCCCGGGGGTTTCTTT. It codes for CASRPPGVLPGGFF. The chain employs TRBV6-5 and TRBJ1-1, with D possibly being TRBD1 (6 bases). There are 14 residues in the CDR3. CDR1 and CDR2 from the germline V gene are MNHEY and SVGAGI. The ends were cut back, 8 bases at V and 13 bases at J, with 26 bases in the middle.

The chain combines TRBV6-6 with TRBJ1-5; possible D gene TRBD1, 6 bases. V shed 7 bases and J shed 5 bases, with 18 bases lying between them. This CDR3 has 15 amino acids. CDR1 and CDR2 (germline): MNHNY, SVGAGI (reference sequence). This CDR3 is CASNRVMAGDQPQHF. The CDR3 DNA reads TGTGCCAGCAACAGGGTGATGGCAGGGGATCAGCCCCAGCATTTT.

This clonotype was seen only a few times. The chain couples TRBV7-3 to TRBJ2-1; 11 bases match TRBD2. Unmatched junction bases numbered 5, after V lost 5 bases and J lost 5 bases. CDR1 SGHTA and CDR2 FQGTGA come from the germline V gene. The CDR3 runs 15 residues. CDR3 sequence: CASSVTSGVDNEQFF. The CDR3 nucleotides are TGTGCCAGCAGCGTGACTAGCGGGGTTGACAATGAGCAGTTCTTC.

This clonotype was seen a handful of times. The chain couples TRBV12-3 or TRBV12-4 to TRBJ2-5; 11 bases align to TRBD1. The V and J ends lost 7 bases and 13 bases, in that order; junction bases with no gene match: 11. The CDR3 runs 13 residues. DNA of the CDR3: TGTGCCAGCACCCAACCCGGGACAGGGGGTATGTACTTC. Amino acids: CASTQPGTGGMYF.

The chain recombines TRBV2 with TRBJ1-4; no definite D call. Germline CDR1 reads SNHLY; CDR2 reads FYNNEI. The CDR3 contains 14 residues. The germline V and J ends were trimmed by 5 bases and 4 bases, with 11 bases remaining between them. CDR3 coding DNA: TGTGCCAGCAGTCCCAACGGGATTAATGAAAAACTGTTTTTT. As protein: CASSPNGINEKLFF. Full variable domain (missing parts from reference TRBV2 and TRBJ1-4): EPEVTQTPSHQVTQMGQEVILRCVPISNHLYFYWYRQILGQKVEFLVSFYNNEISEKSEIFDDQFSVERPDGSNFTLKIRSTKLEDSAMYFCASSPNGINEKLFFGSGTQLSVL.

This sequence joins TRBV4-1 and TRBJ1-2; tentatively, D is TRBD1 (5 bases). The CDR3 sequence is 13 residues long. Germline assignment: CDR1 MGHRA and CDR2 YSYEKL. V lost 3 bases, J lost 7 bases, and 12 bases lay in between. CDR3 sequence (DNA): TGCGCCAGCAGCCATGAGGGGCTTACTGGCTACACCTTC. This encodes CASSHEGLTGYTF.

In this sample, this clonotype turned up a few times. The chain links TRBV25-1 to TRBJ1-1, with D unresolved. There are 14 residues in the CDR3. The V end lost 1 base, the J end lost 4 bases, and 10 bases lay between the germline ends. Germline CDR1 and CDR2: MGHDK and SYGVNS. In DNA, the CDR3 is TGTGCCAGCAGTGAATGGACCCTGCCCACTGAAGCTTTCTTT. Protein sequence: CASSEWTLPTEAFF.

The chain joins TRBV20-1 to TRBJ2-1; 7 bases align to TRBD2. The CDR3 runs to 14 residues. The germline CDR1 and CDR2 sequences are DFQATT and SNEGSKA (reference sequence). V trimming: 4 bases; J trimming: 1 base; junction bases outside the gene matches: 4. CDR3 amino acids: CSAIGEGSYNEQFF. CDR3 bases: TGCAGTGCTATAGGGGAGGGGTCCTACAATGAGCAGTTCTTC.

In this sample, this clonotype turned up a few times. This rearrangement joins TRBV29-1 to TRBJ2-1, with 9 bases identical to TRBD2. Germline V gene lookup returns CDR1 SQVTM and CDR2 ANQGSEA. The CDR3 contains 20 residues. J was trimmed by 0 bases and V by 1 base; bases with no gene match: 16. The CDR3 loop reads CSVEVDGVLAGSSSYNEQFF. CDR3 in DNA: TGCAGCGTTGAAGTCGATGGGGTCCTAGCGGGATCCAGCTCCTACAATGAGCAGTTCTTC.

In its sample, this clonotype was seen a few times. This rearrangement joins TRBV27 to TRBJ2-1; possibly TRBD2 for D (6 bases). Trimming removed 2 bases at V and 9 bases at J, with 17 bases between. The CDR3 has 15 amino acids. CDR1 and CDR2 from the germline V gene are MNHEY and SMNVEV (reference sequence). The CDR3 nucleotides read TGTGCCAGCAGTTTAACGGGCACGGGACTTCCTGAGCAGTTCTTC. Its protein is CASSLTGTGLPEQFF.

This clonotype appeared a few times. The chain combines TRBV3-1 with TRBJ2-1; D possibly matches TRBD1 or TRBD2 (6 bases each). The CDR3 spans 16 residues. Per the germline V gene, CDR1 is LGHDT and CDR2 is YNNKEL (reference sequence). With 2 bases removed from V and 2 bases from J, the gap between germline ends came to 13 bases. The DNA for the CDR3 is TGTGCCAGCAGCCAAACTCCCGGGGGCCCCTACAATGAGCAGTTCTTC. It translates to CASSQTPGGPYNEQFF.

The CDR3 region has the DNA TGTGCCAGCGAGGCTAGCGGGGGGCGATTCCGGGAGACCCAGTACTTC. Its protein is CASEASGGRFRETQYF. The chain carries TRBV2 and TRBJ2-5, with 11 nucleotides matching TRBD2. The CDR3 extends over 16 amino acids. J was trimmed by 5 bases and V by 8 bases; bases with no gene match: 13. Germline V lookup: CDR1 SNHLY, CDR2 FYNNEI.

V gene TRBV20-1 combines with J gene TRBJ2-7; D gene ambiguous. Germline V lookup: CDR1 DFQATT, CDR2 SNEGSKA (reference sequence). V dropped 2 bases and J dropped 0 bases, with 11 bases sitting between them. The CDR3 is 14 residues long. CDR3 bases: TGCAGTGCTAGAACCCAGTCAAACTCCTACGAGCAGTACTTC. Translated: CSARTQSNSYEQYF.